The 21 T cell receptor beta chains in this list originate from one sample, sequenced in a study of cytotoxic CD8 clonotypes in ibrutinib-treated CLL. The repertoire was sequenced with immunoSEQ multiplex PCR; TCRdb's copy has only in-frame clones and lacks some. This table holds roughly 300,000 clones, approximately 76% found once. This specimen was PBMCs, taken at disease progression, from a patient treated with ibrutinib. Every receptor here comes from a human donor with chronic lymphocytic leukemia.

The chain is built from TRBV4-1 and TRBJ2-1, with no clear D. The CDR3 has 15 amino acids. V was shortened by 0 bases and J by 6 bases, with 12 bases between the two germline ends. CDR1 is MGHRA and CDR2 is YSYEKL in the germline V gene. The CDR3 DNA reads TGCGCCAGCAGCCAAGATCTCCCCCTCTTCAATGAGCAGTTCTTC. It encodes CASSQDLPLFNEQFF.

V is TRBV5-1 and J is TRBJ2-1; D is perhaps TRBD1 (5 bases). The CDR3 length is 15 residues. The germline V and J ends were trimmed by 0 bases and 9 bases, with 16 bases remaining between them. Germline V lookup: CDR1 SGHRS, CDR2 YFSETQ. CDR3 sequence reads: CASSLGHAGLTEQFF. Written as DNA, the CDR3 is TGCGCCAGCAGCTTGGGCCACGCAGGGCTGACTGAGCAGTTCTTC.

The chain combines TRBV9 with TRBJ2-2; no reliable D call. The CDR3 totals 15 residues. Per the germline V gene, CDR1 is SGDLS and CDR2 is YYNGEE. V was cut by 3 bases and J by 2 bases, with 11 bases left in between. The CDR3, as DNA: TGTGCCAGCAGCGAGCGCCCGTTAAACACCGGGGAGCTGTTTTTT. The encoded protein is CASSERPLNTGELFF.

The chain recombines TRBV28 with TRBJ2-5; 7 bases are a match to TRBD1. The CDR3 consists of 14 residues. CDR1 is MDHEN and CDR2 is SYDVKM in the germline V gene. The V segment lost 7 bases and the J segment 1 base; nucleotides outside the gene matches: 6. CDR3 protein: CASNHRQGQETQYF. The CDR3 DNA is TGTGCCAGCAACCATCGACAGGGCCAAGAGACCCAGTACTTC.

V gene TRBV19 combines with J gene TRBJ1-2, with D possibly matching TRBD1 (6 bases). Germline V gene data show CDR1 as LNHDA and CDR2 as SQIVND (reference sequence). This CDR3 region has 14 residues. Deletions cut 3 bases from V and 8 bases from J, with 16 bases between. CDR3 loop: CASSIGGALSGYTF. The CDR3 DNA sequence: TGTGCCAGTAGTATCGGGGGCGCTTTATCAGGCTACACCTTC.

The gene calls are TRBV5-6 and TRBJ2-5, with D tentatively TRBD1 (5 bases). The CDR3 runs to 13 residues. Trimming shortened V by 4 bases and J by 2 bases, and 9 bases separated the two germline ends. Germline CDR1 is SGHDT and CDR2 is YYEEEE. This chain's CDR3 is CASSADIQETQYF. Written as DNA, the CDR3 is TGTGCCAGCAGCGCGGACATACAAGAGACCCAGTACTTC. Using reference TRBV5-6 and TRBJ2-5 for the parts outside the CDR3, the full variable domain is DAGVTQSPTHLIKTRGQQVTLRCSPKSGHDTVSWYQQALGQGPQFIFQYYEEEERQRGNFPDRFSGHQFPNYSSELNVNALLLGDSALYLCASSADIQETQYFGPGTRLLVL.

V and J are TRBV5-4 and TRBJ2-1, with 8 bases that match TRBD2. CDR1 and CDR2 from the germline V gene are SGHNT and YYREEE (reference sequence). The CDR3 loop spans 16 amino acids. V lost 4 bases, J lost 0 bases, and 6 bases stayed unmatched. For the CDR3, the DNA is TGTGCCAGCAGCATGGGACTAGGGAGCTCCTACAATGAGCAGTTCTTC. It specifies CASSMGLGSSYNEQFF.

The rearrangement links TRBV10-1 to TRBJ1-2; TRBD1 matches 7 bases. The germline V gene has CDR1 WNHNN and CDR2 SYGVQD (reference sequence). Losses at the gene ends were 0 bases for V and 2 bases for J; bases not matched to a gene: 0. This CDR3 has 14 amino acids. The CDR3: CASSESTGNYGYTF. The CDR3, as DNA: TGCGCCAGCAGTGAGTCGACAGGGAACTATGGCTACACCTTC.

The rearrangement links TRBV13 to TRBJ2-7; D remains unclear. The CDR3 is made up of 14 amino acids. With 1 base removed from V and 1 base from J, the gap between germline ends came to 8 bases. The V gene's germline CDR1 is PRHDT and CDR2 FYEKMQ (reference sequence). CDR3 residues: CASSLVTESYEQYF. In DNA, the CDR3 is TGTGCCAGCAGCTTAGTTACAGAGTCCTACGAGCAGTACTTC.

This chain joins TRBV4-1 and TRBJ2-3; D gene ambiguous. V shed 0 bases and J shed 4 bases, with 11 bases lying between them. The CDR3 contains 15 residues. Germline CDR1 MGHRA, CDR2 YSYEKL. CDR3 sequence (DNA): TGCGCCAGCAGCCAAGAAGAAAAAAGGGCAGATACGCAGTATTTT. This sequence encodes CASSQEEKRADTQYF.

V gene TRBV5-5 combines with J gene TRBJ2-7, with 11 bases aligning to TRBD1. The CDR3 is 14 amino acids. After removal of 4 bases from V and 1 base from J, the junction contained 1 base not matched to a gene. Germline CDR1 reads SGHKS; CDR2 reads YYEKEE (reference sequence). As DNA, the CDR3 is TGTGCCAGCAGCGGGACAGGGGGTTCCTACGAGCAGTACTTC. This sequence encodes CASSGTGGSYEQYF.

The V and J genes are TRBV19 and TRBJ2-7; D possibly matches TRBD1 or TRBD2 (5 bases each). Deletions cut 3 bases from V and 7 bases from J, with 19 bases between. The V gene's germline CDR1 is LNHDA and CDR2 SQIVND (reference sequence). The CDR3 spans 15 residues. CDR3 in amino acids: CASSMGDLLGQEQYF. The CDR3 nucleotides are TGTGCCAGTAGTATGGGGGACCTACTCGGGCAAGAGCAGTACTTC.

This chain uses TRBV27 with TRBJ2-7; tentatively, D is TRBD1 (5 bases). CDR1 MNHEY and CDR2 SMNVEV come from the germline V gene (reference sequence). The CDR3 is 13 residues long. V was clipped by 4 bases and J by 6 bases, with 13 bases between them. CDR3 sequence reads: CASSWGSTREQYF. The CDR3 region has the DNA TGTGCCAGCAGTTGGGGCAGTACACGCGAGCAGTACTTC.

The CDR3 sequence is CSVEDRYWYNEQFF. CDR3 nucleotide sequence: TGCAGCGTTGAAGACAGATATTGGTACAATGAGCAGTTCTTC. V gene TRBV29-1 combines with J gene TRBJ2-1; D gene uncertain. V shed 0 bases and J shed 4 bases, with 10 bases lying between them. In germline, CDR1 is SQVTM, CDR2 ANQGSEA. This CDR3 has 14 residues.

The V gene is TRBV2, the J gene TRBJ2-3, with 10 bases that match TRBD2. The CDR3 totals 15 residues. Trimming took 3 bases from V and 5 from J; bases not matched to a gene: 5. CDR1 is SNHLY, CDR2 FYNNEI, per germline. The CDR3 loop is CASSDGAGGRDTQYF. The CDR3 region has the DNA TGTGCCAGCAGTGACGGAGCGGGGGGGAGAGATACGCAGTATTTT. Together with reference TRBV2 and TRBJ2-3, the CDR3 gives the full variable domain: EPEVTQTPSHQVTQMGQEVILRCVPISNHLYFYWYRQILGQKVEFLVSFYNNEISEKSEIFDDQFSVERPDGSNFTLKIRSTKLEDSAMYFCASSDGAGGRDTQYFGPGTRLTVL.

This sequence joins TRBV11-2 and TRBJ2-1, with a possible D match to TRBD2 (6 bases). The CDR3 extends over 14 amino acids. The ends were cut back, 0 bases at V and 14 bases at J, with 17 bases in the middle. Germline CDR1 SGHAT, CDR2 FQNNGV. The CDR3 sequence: CASSLEQRGGEEFF. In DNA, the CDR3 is TGTGCCAGCAGCTTAGAGCAGAGGGGTGGGGAGGAGTTCTTC.

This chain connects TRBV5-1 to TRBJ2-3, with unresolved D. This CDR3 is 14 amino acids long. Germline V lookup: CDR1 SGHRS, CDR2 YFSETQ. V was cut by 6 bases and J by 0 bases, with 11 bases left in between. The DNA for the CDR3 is TGCGCCAGCATGATGACGTACAGCACAGATACGCAGTATTTT. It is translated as CASMMTYSTDTQYF.

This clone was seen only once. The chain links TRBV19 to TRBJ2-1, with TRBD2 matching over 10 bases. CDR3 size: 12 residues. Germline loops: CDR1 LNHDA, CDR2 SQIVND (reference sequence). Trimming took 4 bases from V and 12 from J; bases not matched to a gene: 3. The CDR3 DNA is TGTGCCAGTAGTACTAGCGGGGGCGGGCAGTTCTTC. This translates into CASSTSGGGQFF.

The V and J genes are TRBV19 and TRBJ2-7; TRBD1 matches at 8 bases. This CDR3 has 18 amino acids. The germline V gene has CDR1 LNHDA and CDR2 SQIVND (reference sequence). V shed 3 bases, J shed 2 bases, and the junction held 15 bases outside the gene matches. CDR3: CASSITTLGGQGPYEQYF. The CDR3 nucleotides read TGTGCCAGTAGTATTACTACACTCGGAGGACAGGGTCCCTACGAGCAGTACTTC.

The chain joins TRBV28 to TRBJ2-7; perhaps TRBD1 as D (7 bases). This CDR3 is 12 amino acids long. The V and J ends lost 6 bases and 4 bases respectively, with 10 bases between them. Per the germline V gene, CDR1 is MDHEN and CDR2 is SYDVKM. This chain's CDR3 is CASRSGGYEQYF. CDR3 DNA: TGTGCCAGCAGATCAGGGGGGTACGAGCAGTACTTC.

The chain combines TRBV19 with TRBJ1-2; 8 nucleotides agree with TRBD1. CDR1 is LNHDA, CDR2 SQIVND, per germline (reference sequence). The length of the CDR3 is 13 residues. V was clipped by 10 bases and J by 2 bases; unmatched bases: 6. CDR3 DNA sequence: TGTGCCACCCAGGGGGCGCGAAACTATGGCTACACCTTC. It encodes CATQGARNYGYTF.